The T cell receptor (beta chain) described here comes from a study of blood T cell repertoires in COVID-19. About the research overall: The United States, Italy and Spain supplied acute and convalescent COVID-19 samples.

Measured with immunoSEQ multiplex PCR; TCRdb has only the in-frame clones, and not every one. This sample has hundreds of thousands of clones; around nine tenths occur once, and the top ten carry roughly 0.69%. Germline V gives CDR1 LNHDA, CDR2 SQIVND (reference sequence). Trimming cost V 5 bases and J 0 bases, with 8 bases left between them. The CDR3 has 14 amino acids. The chain recombines TRBV19 with TRBJ1-3; D call uncertain. Sequencing was performed on peripheral blood. The source is a man aged 40-49 years with acute or convalescent COVID-19. For the CDR3, the DNA is TGTGCCAGTAGTCCACAATCCTCTGGAAACACCATATATTTT. As protein: CASSPQSSGNTIYF.